This is a list of T cell receptor beta chains from one sample in a study of response to subunit inactivated influenza vaccine. TCRdb reprocessed the RT-PCR reads with MiXCR, giving one entry per CDR3 protein. This repertoire shows roughly 790,000 distinct CDR3 sequences, approximately 21% found once; its top ten account for 9.5% to 13%. Sequenced material: PBMCs from blood, taken roughly 5 days after vaccination. These TCRs come from a man between 45 and 60 years old who received an inactivated influenza vaccine. Both conserved end residues are part of each CDR3. Expanded clones are given a class, and other clones once, few, many or no size at all.

j_call	clone_size	v_call	cdr3_aa
TRBJ2-3	few	TRBV20-1	CSATQEADTQYF
TRBJ2-1	NA	TRBV30	CAPGQSDNEQFF
TRBJ1-5	few	TRBV12-3/TRBV12-4	CASSLAPSRGNQPQHF
TRBJ2-7	few	TRBV20-1	CSARDSKALSYEQYF
TRBJ2-2	few	TRBV9	CASSVVTGELFF
TRBJ2-3	few	TRBV20-1	CSAGGRGGLSDTQYF
TRBJ2-5	few	TRBV7-2	CASSIPTGTGGLQYF
TRBJ2-1	NA	TRBV7-2	CASSLFGRAPNEQFF
TRBJ2-1	NA	TRBV10-3	CAISDLGENEQFF
TRBJ2-7	few	TRBV10-3	CAIGREGAYEQYF
TRBJ2-7	NA	TRBV6-2/TRBV6-3	CASMGPGGLRSGQYF
TRBJ2-6	NA	TRBV4-2	CASSQETGASGANVLTF
TRBJ2-7	NA	TRBV2	CASSSSGYYEQYF
TRBJ2-6	once	TRBV5-1	CASSLFSRGLAGANVLTF
TRBJ1-4	few	TRBV12-3/TRBV12-4	CASSWTREKLFF
TRBJ1-2	NA	TRBV25-1	CASSDDRAGGYTF
TRBJ2-7	few	TRBV12-3/TRBV12-4	CASSRSGRPAYEQYF
TRBJ2-3	NA	TRBV12-3/TRBV12-4	CASSLVGVTDTQYF
TRBJ1-1	NA	TRBV9	CASSGTWDTEAFF
TRBJ1-3	few	TRBV20-1	CSARVEGGINGNTIYF
TRBJ2-5	once	TRBV20-1	CSAISGGAGETQYF
TRBJ2-2	NA	TRBV30	CAWRGRTNTGELFF
TRBJ2-1	few	TRBV7-8	CASARSGGALNEQFF
TRBJ2-3	many	TRBV10-3	CANGDSHDTQYF
TRBJ1-1	many	TRBV12-3/TRBV12-4	CASAWDTTEAFF
TRBJ1-3	NA	TRBV5-1	CATRDRARNTIYF
TRBJ2-5	once	TRBV21-1	CARGQLETQYF
TRBJ2-7	few	TRBV29-1	CSVGEGGSSYEQYF
TRBJ2-7	few	TRBV20-1	CSAKGAGGPYEQYF
TRBJ2-3	few	TRBV4-3	CASSQVTTSGGASTDTQYF
TRBJ2-5	NA	TRBV4-3	CASSQGQGAETQYF
TRBJ2-4	NA	TRBV28	CASSLPGAVQYF
TRBJ2-5	NA	TRBV7-2	CASSKPGLAGVQTQYF
TRBJ2-5	few	TRBV4-1	CASSQIPYQETQYF